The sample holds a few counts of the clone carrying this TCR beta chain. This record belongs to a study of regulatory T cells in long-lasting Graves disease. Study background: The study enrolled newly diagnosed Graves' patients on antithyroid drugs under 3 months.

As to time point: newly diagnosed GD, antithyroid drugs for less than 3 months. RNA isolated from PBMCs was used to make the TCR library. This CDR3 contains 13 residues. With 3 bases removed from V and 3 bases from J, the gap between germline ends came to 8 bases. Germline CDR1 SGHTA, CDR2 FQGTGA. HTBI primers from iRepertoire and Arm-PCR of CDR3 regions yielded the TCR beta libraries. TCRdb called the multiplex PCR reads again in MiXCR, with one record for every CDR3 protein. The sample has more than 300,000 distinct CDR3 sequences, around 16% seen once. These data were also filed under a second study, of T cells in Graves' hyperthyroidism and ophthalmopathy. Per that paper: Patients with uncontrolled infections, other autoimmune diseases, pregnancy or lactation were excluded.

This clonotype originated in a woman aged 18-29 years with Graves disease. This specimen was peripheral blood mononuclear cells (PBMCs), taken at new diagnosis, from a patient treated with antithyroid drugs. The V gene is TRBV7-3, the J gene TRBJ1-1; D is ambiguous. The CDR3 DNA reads TGTGCCAGCAGCTTCGGTCCGGACACTGAAGCTTTCTTT. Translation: CASSFGPDTEAFF.